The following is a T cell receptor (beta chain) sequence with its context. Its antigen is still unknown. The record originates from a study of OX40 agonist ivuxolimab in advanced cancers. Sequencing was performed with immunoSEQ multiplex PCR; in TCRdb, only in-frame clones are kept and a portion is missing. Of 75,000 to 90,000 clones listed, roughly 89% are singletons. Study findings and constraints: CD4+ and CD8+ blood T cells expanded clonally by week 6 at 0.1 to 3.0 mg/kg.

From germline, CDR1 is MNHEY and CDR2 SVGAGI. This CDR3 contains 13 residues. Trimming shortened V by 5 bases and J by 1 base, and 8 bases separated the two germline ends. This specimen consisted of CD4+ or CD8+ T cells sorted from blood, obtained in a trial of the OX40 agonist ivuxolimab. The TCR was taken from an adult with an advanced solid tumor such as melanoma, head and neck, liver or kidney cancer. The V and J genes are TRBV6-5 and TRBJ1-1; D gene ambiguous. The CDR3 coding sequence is TGTGCCAGCAGTCGGAGCCGGAACACTGAAGCTTTCTTT. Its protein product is CASSRSRNTEAFF.